This T cell receptor (beta chain) appears in the sequencing data of a study of cytomegalovirus exposure and HLA in healthy donors. Overall study findings and caveats: According to a subsequent analysis, TCR clusters from the first cohort were inclined to appear together in the 120 validation repertoires. Cytomegalovirus association was listed for roughly 160 TCR beta chains. Three CMV-associated chains proved CMV antigen-specific in vitro. The dataset shows that most TCR sequences were rare, while some public TCRs occurred in many donors.

The data were produced by immunoSEQ multiplex PCR, yet TCRdb's version contains in-frame clones alone and is incomplete. The table records more than 250,000 clones, more than 80% of them present only once. J gave up 4 bases and V 3 bases, and 6 bases lay outside the gene matches. CDR1 and CDR2 (germline): LGHNA, YSLEER. This CDR3 has 15 amino acids. Regarding this clone: Its target is unknown.

The J gene is TRBJ2-3, the V gene TRBV4-3; 8 nucleotides line up with TRBD2. This clonotype originated in a woman between 18 and 29 years old in good health and CMV-seronegative. Sequenced sample: PBMCs. CDR3 nucleotide sequence: TGCGCCAGCAGCCAGGGGGGACTAGGTGCAGATACGCAGTATTTT. It encodes CASSQGGLGADTQYF.